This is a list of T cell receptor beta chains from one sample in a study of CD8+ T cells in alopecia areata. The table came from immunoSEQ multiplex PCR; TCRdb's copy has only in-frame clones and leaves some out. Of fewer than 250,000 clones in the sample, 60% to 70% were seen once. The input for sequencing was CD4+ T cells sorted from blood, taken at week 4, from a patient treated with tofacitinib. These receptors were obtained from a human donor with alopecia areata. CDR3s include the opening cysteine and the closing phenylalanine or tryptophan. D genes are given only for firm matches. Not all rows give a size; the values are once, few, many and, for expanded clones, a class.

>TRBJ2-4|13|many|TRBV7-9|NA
TGTGCCAGCCAGACCCTATCGGGTTACATTCAGTACTTC
CASQTLSGYIQYF
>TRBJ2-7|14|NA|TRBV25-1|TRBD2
TGTGCCAGCAGTGTAGCGGGTGTCAACTACGAGCAGTACTTC
CASSVAGVNYEQYF
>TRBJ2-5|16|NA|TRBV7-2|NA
TGTGCCAGCACCGGAAGGGCGAGGGCCGTAACGGAGACCCAGTACTTC
CASTGRARAVTETQYF
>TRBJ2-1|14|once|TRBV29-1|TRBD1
TGCAGCGTTGATCAGGGGGCGAGGGTCAATGAGCAGTTCTTC
CSVDQGARVNEQFF
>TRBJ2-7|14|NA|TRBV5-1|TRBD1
TGCGCCAGCAGCGAATCACAGGGGCAGGGCGAGCAGTACTTC
CASSESQGQGEQYF
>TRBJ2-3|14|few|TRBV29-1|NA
TGCAGCGTTGAGACGGGAGTTGGCACAGATACGCAGTATTTT
CSVETGVGTDTQYF
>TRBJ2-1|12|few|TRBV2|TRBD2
TGTGCCAGCAGGTTAGCGGGAGAAAGGCAGTTCTTC
CASRLAGERQFF
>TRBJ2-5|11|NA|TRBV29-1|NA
TGCAGCGAGGGGATCGGCGAGGCCCAGTACTTC
CSEGIGEAQYF
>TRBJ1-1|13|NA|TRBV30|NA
TGTGCCTGGAATCTGCGAACGAACACTGAAGCTTTCTTT
CAWNLRTNTEAFF
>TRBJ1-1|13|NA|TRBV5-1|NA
TGCGCCAGCAGCTTGGCTGTGAACACTGAAGCTTTCTTT
CASSLAVNTEAFF
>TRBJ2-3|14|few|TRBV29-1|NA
TGCAGCGTTGGAAGGTGGAGAGGCACAGATACGCAGTATTTT
CSVGRWRGTDTQYF
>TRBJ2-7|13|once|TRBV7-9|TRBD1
TGTGCCAGCAGCTCTAGGGGGCCGGACGAGCAGTACTTC
CASSSRGPDEQYF
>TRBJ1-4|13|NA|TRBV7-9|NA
TGTGCCAGCAGCTTATCAGGAGATGAAAAACTGTTTTTT
CASSLSGDEKLFF
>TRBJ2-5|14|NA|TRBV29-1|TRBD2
TGCAGCGTTGAAACTAGCGGGAGTCGGGGGACCCAGTACTTC
CSVETSGSRGTQYF
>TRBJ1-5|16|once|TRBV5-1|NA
TGCGCCAGCAGCTTGGGAGGCAGGAATAGCAATCAGCCCCAGCATTTT
CASSLGGRNSNQPQHF
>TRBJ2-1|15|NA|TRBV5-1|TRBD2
TGCGCCAGCAGCCCCGGGACTAGTGGAAAAAATGAGCAGTTCTTC
CASSPGTSGKNEQFF
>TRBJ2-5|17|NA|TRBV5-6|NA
TGTGCCAGCAGCGGCCGACTAGGGACAGACTTGATGGAGACCCAGTACTTC
CASSGRLGTDLMETQYF
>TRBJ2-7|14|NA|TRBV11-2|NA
TGTGCCAGCAGCTTAGAACGGGGAGACCACGAGCAGTACTTC
CASSLERGDHEQYF
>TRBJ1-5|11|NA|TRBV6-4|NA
TGTGCCGAAGTGGGGAATCAGCCCCAGCATTTT
CAEVGNQPQHF
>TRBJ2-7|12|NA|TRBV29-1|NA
TGCAGCGTCATACAGGGTTCCTACGAGCAGTACTTC
CSVIQGSYEQYF
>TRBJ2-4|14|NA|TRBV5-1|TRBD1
TGCGCCAGCAGCGTATCGGCAGGGGGCTTCAATCAGTACTTC
CASSVSAGGFNQYF
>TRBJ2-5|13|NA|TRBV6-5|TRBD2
TGTGCCAGCAGTAGCGGGAGACAAGAGACCCAGTACTTC
CASSSGRQETQYF
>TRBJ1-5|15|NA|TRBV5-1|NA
TGCGCCAGCAGCTTGGGACAGAATAGCAATCAGCCCCAGCATTTT
CASSLGQNSNQPQHF
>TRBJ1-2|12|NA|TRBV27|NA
TGTGCCAGCAGACAGCACGGGGGGGGCTACACCTTC
CASRQHGGGYTF
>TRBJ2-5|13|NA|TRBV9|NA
TGTGCCAGCAGCCCAACCCCAAGTGAGACCCAGTACTTC
CASSPTPSETQYF